This TCR beta chain is from a study of T cell repertoires in cytomegalovirus infection. Across the whole study: From public TCR beta signatures came an indication of both CMV infection and matching HLA type. Study-wide results and limits: Clonotypes of TCR beta that were HLA-C-restricted and CMV-specific dominated the ex vivo response.

Comment on this clonotype: Antigen: not known.

V lost 3 bases and J 5 bases, leaving 10 bases between the germline ends. In germline, CDR1 is ENHRY, CDR2 SYGVKD. The CDR3 is 14 residues long. MiXCR, run by TCRdb on the reads, gives a single entry per CDR3 protein. The sample lists about 490,000 distinct CDR3 sequences; more than 15% were seen once. The V call is TRBV10-3, the J call TRBJ2-2, with D maybe TRBD2 (5 bases). The TCR sequence derives from a human donor in good health (CMV status not recorded). Some clones in this sample may be carry-over from other donors' samples. The sequencing sample was made of CD8+ T cells from PBMCs. The CDR3 region is CAISDRGRTGELFF. CDR3 bases: TGTGCCATCAGTGACCGAGGGAGAACCGGGGAGCTGTTTTTT.